This T cell receptor (beta chain) came from a study of cytomegalovirus exposure and HLA in healthy donors (dated by TCRdb to about 2017). Concerning the study at large: The approximately 710 repertoires of the first cohort and the 120 validation repertoires were produced on the same platform, according to a later analysis. A separate validation cohort of 100 to 150 different subjects was used in addition to the 666-subject first cohort. The aim of the study was to test whether cataloging public T cell receptors could identify signatures of past pathogen exposure. To predict cytomegalovirus infection status, the study combined high-throughput TCR immunosequencing, statistical association of individual TCRs with disease status, and machine learning. Study-wide conclusions, independent of this receptor: While some public TCRs were present in many individuals, most TCR sequences turned up only very rarely across donors. According to the authors, the approach could potentially be generalized to other disease states and immunological phenotypes. A few of the identified cytomegalovirus-associated TCR beta chains were confirmed in vitro to be specific for cytomegalovirus antigens. A total of fewer than 200 TCR beta chains were listed by the study as associated with cytomegalovirus. In both the original and validation cohorts, the classifier was reported to diagnose cytomegalovirus status with high specificity and sensitivity. Of the cluster scores, about 94% were above 0 in a later analysis, which found that TCRs clustered in the first cohort also tended to co-occur in the roughly 130 validation repertoires. A later analysis lacked HLA typing for the validation cohort, so it scored co-occurrence in that cohort across all 120 or so repertoires.

The germline V gene gives CDR1 as MNHEY and CDR2 as SVGAGI. From cysteine to phenylalanine, the CDR3 is 14 amino acids long. Only the CDR3 DNA is retained, 42 bases long and in frame from the first base. Trimming at the junction amounts to 8 bases on V and 4 bases on J, and the germline ends lie 17 bases apart. Library preparation employed the immunoSEQ multiplex PCR assay. The source study handled its data this way. A statistical classification framework was built to diagnose cytomegalovirus status from the catalog of TCR beta chain sequences. TCRdb provides this immuneACCESS table in a form limited to in-frame rearrangements. Some clones are lacking; in checked studies, under half of them reflect an unresolved V gene, and why the rest are absent is not known. That table is the source of V, J and clone size, and D and trimming were worked out from the DNA. This sample holds over 200,000 clones; approximately 87% were observed only once. 5.5% to 6.5% of the sample is taken by the ten largest.

The table lists this clone with a few counts. There is no known antigen for this receptor. No clone much larger than this one lies a single base away; base qualities are absent. Separate from the roughly 700-subject first cohort, the validation cohort of over 90 subjects was the group to which the donors belonged. The source of this sequence is a woman aged 18-29 years in good health and CMV-seronegative. What was sequenced was PBMCs. This chain joins TRBV6-5 to TRBJ1-2; possibly the D gene is TRBD1, per 5 matching bases. The sequenced DNA is TGTGCCAGCGGAACAGGAGGAGATTTCTATGGCTACACCTTC. This gives the protein CASGTGGDFYGYTF.